These 24 T cell receptor beta chains were sequenced from one sample in a study of shared clonotypes between healthy human individuals. Produced via immunoSEQ multiplex PCR; TCRdb's table is partial and in-frame only. The sample records almost 700,000 clones, under 95% being singletons. CD8 cells regarded as naive lacked CD45RO, were positively chosen for CCR7, and omitted terminally differentiated effector memory CD45RA+ cells. Sequenced: naive CD8+ T cells sorted from blood. These receptors were collected from a man in his thirties or forties in good health.

The gene calls are TRBV5-4 and TRBJ2-5; 12 bases map to TRBD2. Germline V gene data show CDR1 as SGHNT and CDR2 as YYREEE (reference sequence). CDR3 length: 16 amino acids. The V gene end was trimmed by 0 bases and the J gene end by 5 bases; junction bases not matched to a gene: 5. The CDR3 DNA follows: TGTGCCAGCAGCTTGGAGCTAGCGGGAGGGAGGGAGACCCAGTACTTC. Translating gives CASSLELAGGRETQYF.

V and J are TRBV6-6 and TRBJ2-5; D perhaps matches TRBD2 (6 bases). V dropped 2 bases and J dropped 7 bases, with 14 bases sitting between them. This CDR3 comprises 14 residues. Germline V CDR1 and CDR2: MNHNY, SVGAGI (reference sequence). The CDR3 spells CASSYGTPPGTQYF. The CDR3 DNA is TGTGCCAGCAGTTACGGGACTCCCCCTGGGACCCAGTACTTC.

The chain employs TRBV19 and TRBJ2-7; TRBD1 matches at 10 bases. The germline V gene encodes CDR1 LNHDA and CDR2 SQIVND (reference sequence). The CDR3 has 14 amino acids. Trimming removed 3 bases from V and 4 bases from J; junction bases left unmatched: 3. The CDR3, as DNA: TGTGCCAGTAGTATTGGACAGGGGGTATACGAGCAGTACTTC. Amino acid sequence: CASSIGQGVYEQYF.

This clone was seen just once. The genes are TRBV25-1 and TRBJ1-1; 7 bases map to TRBD1. Germline CDR1 is MGHDK and CDR2 is SYGVNS. The CDR3 runs 13 residues. V was pared by 5 bases and J by 11 bases, with 11 bases of the junction left unmatched. CDR3 sequence reads: CASSWGQPGFAFF. CDR3 nucleotides: TGTGCCAGCAGTTGGGGACAGCCAGGGTTTGCTTTCTTT.

The rearrangement joins TRBV7-9 to TRBJ2-7; D possibly corresponds to TRBD1 (5 bases). V was pared by 5 bases and J by 3 bases, with 11 bases between. Per germline, CDR1 SEHNR and CDR2 FQNEAQ (reference sequence). The CDR3 is 13 amino acids. This chain's CDR3 is CASSPTVGYEQYF. In nucleotides, the CDR3 is TGTGCCAGCAGCCCGACAGTAGGCTACGAGCAGTACTTC. Together with reference TRBV7-9 and TRBJ2-7, the CDR3 gives the full variable domain: DTGVSQNPRHKITKRGQNVTFRCDPISEHNRLYWYRQTLGQGPEFLTYFQNEAQLEKSRLLSDRFSAERPKGSFSTLEIQRTEQGDSAMYLCASSPTVGYEQYFGPGTRLTVT.

This clone was seen only once. This chain joins TRBV19 and TRBJ2-2; 10 positions match TRBD1. Trimming took 5 bases from V and 6 from J; bases not matched to a gene: 9. CDR1 is LNHDA, CDR2 SQIVND, per germline (reference sequence). This CDR3 is built from 16 residues. The CDR3 sequence: CASSPLRTGGAGELFF. The DNA of the CDR3 is TGTGCCAGTAGTCCCCTAAGGACAGGGGGGGCCGGGGAGCTGTTTTTT.

The rearrangement joins TRBV6-6 to TRBJ2-7; D is possibly TRBD1 (6 bases). V was cut by 0 bases and J by 0 bases, with 12 bases left in between. The CDR3 has 16 residues. Per the germline V gene, CDR1 is MNHNY and CDR2 is SVGAGI (reference sequence). DNA for the CDR3: TGTGCCAGCAGTTACTCGGCAGGGGAAAGCTCCTACGAGCAGTACTTC. Residues: CASSYSAGESSYEQYF.

The rearrangement links TRBV27 to TRBJ2-2; D gene unclear. Germline V gene data show CDR1 as MNHEY and CDR2 as SMNVEV (reference sequence). V lost 6 bases and J 6 bases, leaving 17 bases between the germline ends. The CDR3 totals 15 residues. CDR3 residues: CASSLLRDNPGELFF. Written as DNA, the CDR3 is TGTGCCAGCAGCCTCCTGAGAGATAATCCCGGGGAGCTGTTTTTT.

The rearrangement joins TRBV7-9 to TRBJ2-7; 7 bases are a match to TRBD2. The CDR3 totals 18 residues. Germline V lookup: CDR1 SEHNR, CDR2 FQNEAQ (reference sequence). J was trimmed by 0 bases and V by 4 bases; bases with no gene match: 15. The CDR3 DNA sequence: TGTGCCAGCAGCTCCGGGGCGGAGGAGGGACTATCCTCCTACGAGCAGTACTTC. This encodes CASSSGAEEGLSSYEQYF.

The chain employs TRBV7-3 and TRBJ2-1; 8 nucleotides match TRBD2. V dropped 2 bases and J dropped 4; count of bases not matched to a gene: 7. Germline values: CDR1 SGHTA, CDR2 FQGTGA. The CDR3 runs 16 residues. The CDR3 DNA follows: TGTGCCAGCAGCTTAGAAGCTAGCGGGCTTTACAATGAGCAGTTCTTC. Encoded protein: CASSLEASGLYNEQFF.

The genes are TRBV6-4 and TRBJ2-7; perhaps TRBD2 as D (6 bases). CDR1 and CDR2 from the germline V gene are MRHNA and SNTAGT. The CDR3 length is 13 residues. Trimming took off 7 bases at V and 5 bases at J, with 15 bases between the two ends. The CDR3 DNA reads TGTGCCAGCACTTTGCGGGAAGGGGACGAGCAGTACTTC. Translated, it gives CASTLREGDEQYF.

This chain connects TRBV27 to TRBJ2-7; D perhaps matches TRBD2 (5 bases). Germline V lookup: CDR1 MNHEY, CDR2 SMNVEV (reference sequence). The CDR3 has 12 residues. V was pared by 8 bases and J by 2 bases, with 10 bases between. The CDR3, as DNA: TGTGCCAGCTCGGGGTCGACCTACGAGCAGTACTTC. It translates to CASSGSTYEQYF.

The chain combines TRBV5-6 with TRBJ2-1, with no clear D. The CDR3 covers 16 residues. Trimming removed 0 bases at V and 1 base at J, with 11 bases between. Germline CDR1 is SGHDT and CDR2 is YYEEEE. CDR3 protein: CASSLALPGSYNEQFF. CDR3 nucleotides: TGTGCCAGCAGCTTGGCCTTACCAGGTTCCTACAATGAGCAGTTCTTC.

The chain employs TRBV7-9 and TRBJ1-4; 7 bases are a match to TRBD1. Per germline, CDR1 SEHNR and CDR2 FQNEAQ (reference sequence). The CDR3 consists of 14 residues. V was pared by 7 bases and J by 8 bases, with 10 bases of the junction left unmatched. The CDR3 loop reads CASTKTGIPEKLFF. In DNA form, the CDR3 reads TGTGCCAGCACCAAGACAGGGATTCCCGAAAAACTGTTTTTT.

This clone was counted a single time. This chain uses TRBV29-1 with TRBJ1-1, with D uncertain. The CDR3 contains 13 residues. Germline V gives CDR1 SQVTM, CDR2 ANQGSEA. Trimming took 0 bases from V and 8 from J, leaving 13 bases between them. The CDR3 sequence: CSVEEGAAFEAFF. CDR3 nucleotide sequence: TGCAGCGTTGAAGAAGGAGCAGCCTTCGAAGCTTTCTTT. Together with reference TRBV29-1 and TRBJ1-1, the CDR3 gives the full variable domain: SAVISQKPSRDICQRGTSLTIQCQVDSQVTMMFWYRQQPGQSLTLIATANQGSEATYESGFVIDKFPISRPNLTFSTLTVSNMSPEDSSIYLCSVEEGAAFEAFFGQGTRLTVV.

The genes are TRBV25-1 and TRBJ2-1; 11 nucleotides line up with TRBD1. The V gene's germline CDR1 is MGHDK and CDR2 SYGVNS. This CDR3 has 15 residues. The V segment lost 5 bases and the J segment 3 bases; nucleotides outside the gene matches: 3. This chain's CDR3 is CASSPGTGGYNEQFF. The CDR3 DNA reads as TGTGCCAGCAGTCCAGGGACAGGGGGCTACAATGAGCAGTTCTTC.

The chain joins TRBV11-2 to TRBJ2-1, with 12 bases identical to TRBD2. The CDR3 consists of 17 residues. V lost 3 bases and J lost 2; bases outside the gene matches: 5. Looked up from germline, CDR1 is SGHAT and CDR2 is FQNNGV. CDR3 coding DNA: TGTGCCAGCAGCTTTAGGCTAGCGGGAGGGACCTACAATGAGCAGTTCTTC. Its translation is CASSFRLAGGTYNEQFF.

The V and J genes are TRBV7-9 and TRBJ2-7; perhaps D is TRBD1 or TRBD2 (5 bases each). The germline V and J ends were trimmed by 1 base and 9 bases, with 16 bases remaining between them. The CDR3 loop spans 14 amino acids. The V gene's germline CDR1 is SEHNR and CDR2 FQNEAQ (reference sequence). CDR3 sequence reads: CASSLVGVAFRQYF. The CDR3 DNA is TGTGCCAGCAGCTTAGTGGGGGTGGCCTTCAGGCAGTACTTC.

The chain uses TRBV10-1 and TRBJ1-4; 7 nucleotides match TRBD1. The CDR3 is 14 residues long. The V gene's germline CDR1 is WNHNN and CDR2 SYGVQD (reference sequence). Trimming cost V 3 bases and J 10 bases; bases outside gene matches: 8. The CDR3 reads CASSENRGGGKLFF. In DNA form, the CDR3 reads TGCGCCAGCAGTGAAAACAGGGGAGGTGGAAAACTGTTTTTT.

About this clone itself: The same CDR3 arises from other DNA sequences in this sample as well. The genes are TRBV7-9 and TRBJ2-7; TRBD1 agrees at 10 bases. The ends lost 5 bases at V and 4 bases at J; junction bases unmatched: 2. This CDR3 contains 13 residues. Germline V gene sequence: CDR1 SEHNR, CDR2 FQNEAQ (reference sequence). Here the CDR3 DNA reads TGTGCCAGCAGCCCGGGACAGGGGTACGAGCAGTACTTC. Its translation is CASSPGQGYEQYF. Full variable domain (outside the CDR3, taken from reference TRBV7-9 and TRBJ2-7): DTGVSQNPRHKITKRGQNVTFRCDPISEHNRLYWYRQTLGQGPEFLTYFQNEAQLEKSRLLSDRFSAERPKGSFSTLEIQRTEQGDSAMYLCASSPGQGYEQYFGPGTRLTVT.

The chain couples TRBV6-1 to TRBJ2-7; 7 positions agree with TRBD2. CDR3 length: 15 residues. Germline CDR1 MNHNS, CDR2 SASEGT. With 7 bases clipped from V and 2 bases from J, the junction kept 11 bases outside the gene matches. The CDR3 region is CASTLGGTSTYEQYF. The CDR3, as DNA: TGTGCCAGCACCCTGGGGGGGACGTCTACCTACGAGCAGTACTTC.

This clone was seen a single time. This chain links TRBV28 with TRBJ2-7, with D maybe TRBD1 (6 bases). V gave up 8 bases and J gave up 6 bases, with 17 bases separating them. The CDR3 spans 13 residues. Per germline, CDR1 MDHEN and CDR2 SYDVKM. The CDR3 loop is CASGTSSPAEQYF. The CDR3 DNA reads TGTGCCAGCGGGACATCGAGTCCGGCCGAGCAGTACTTC.

The J gene is TRBJ2-7, the V gene TRBV4-1, with a weak D call TRBD2 (6 bases). Deletions cut 1 base from V and 3 bases from J, with 13 bases between. Germline CDR1 reads MGHRA; CDR2 reads YSYEKL. This CDR3 has 15 residues. The CDR3 reads CASSQGPGTHYEQYF. CDR3 in DNA: TGCGCCAGCAGCCAAGGACCCGGGACTCACTACGAGCAGTACTTC.

The rearrangement links TRBV4-1 to TRBJ1-5; a weak D match, TRBD1 (5 bases). V shed 0 bases and J shed 5 bases, with 14 bases lying between them. Germline V lookup: CDR1 MGHRA, CDR2 YSYEKL. There are 16 residues in the CDR3. The CDR3 loop is CASSQEEYRTDQPQHF. As DNA, the CDR3 is TGCGCCAGCAGCCAAGAGGAGTACAGGACGGATCAGCCCCAGCATTTT.